The sequence of this T cell receptor (beta chain) was determined in a study of blood T cell repertoires in COVID-19. Germline assignment: CDR1 LGHDT and CDR2 YNNKEL (reference sequence). Germline trimming cut 4 bases from V and 2 bases from J; bases unmatched to any gene: 7. This CDR3 is built from 15 residues. Assay used: immunoSEQ multiplex PCR; TCRdb lists only in-frame clones, some missing. The data hold 200,000 to 250,000 clones, with about 80% observed a single time. Self-reported history from a screening survey and questionnaire set each donor's cohort. Cohort 3 donors were reported recovered after two negative PCRs, clearance, or symptom resolution. This clone was seen a few times.

This chain links TRBV3-1 (or the pseudogene TRBV3-2) with TRBJ1-1, with 7 positions matching TRBD1. The origin of this receptor is a man aged 35-49 years who had recovered from COVID-19. What was sequenced was PBMCs or T cells enriched from blood (not recorded which). CDR3 in amino acids: CASSPLQGLNTEAFF. CDR3 in DNA: TGTGCCAGCAGCCCCCTACAGGGGTTAAACACTGAAGCTTTCTTT.